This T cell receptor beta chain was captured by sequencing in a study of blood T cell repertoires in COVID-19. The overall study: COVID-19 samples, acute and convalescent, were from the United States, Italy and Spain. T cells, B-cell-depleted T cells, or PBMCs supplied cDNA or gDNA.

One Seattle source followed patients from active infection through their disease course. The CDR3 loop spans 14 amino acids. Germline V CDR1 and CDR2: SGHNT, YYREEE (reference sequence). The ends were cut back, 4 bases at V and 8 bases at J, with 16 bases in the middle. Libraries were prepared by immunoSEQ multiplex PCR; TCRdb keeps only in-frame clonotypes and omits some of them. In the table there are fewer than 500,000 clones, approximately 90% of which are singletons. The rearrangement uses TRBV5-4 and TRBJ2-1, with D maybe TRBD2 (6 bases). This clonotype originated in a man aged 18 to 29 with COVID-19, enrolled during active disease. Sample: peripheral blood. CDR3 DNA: TGTGCCAGCAGCAATACGGGGGAGAGGGATGAGCAGTTCTTC. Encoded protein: CASSNTGERDEQFF.